A selection of T cell receptor beta chains follows, all from one sample in a study of cytomegalovirus exposure and HLA in healthy donors. Only in-frame clones appear in the TCRdb table, and some are missing; sequencing was by immunoSEQ multiplex PCR. The data contain around 120,000 clones, 88% of them singletons. Sequencing used PBMCs. All receptors come from a young woman in good health and CMV-seropositive. The CDR3 runs from the conserved cysteine through the conserved F or W.

TRBV27	TRBJ1-5	CARGLQNRSNQPQHF
TRBV9	TRBJ1-2	CASSVESAGNQANYGYTF
TRBV6-5	TRBJ2-1	CASSYDPSGYNEQFF
TRBV9	TRBJ2-7	CASSPRTGGRHEQYF
TRBV6-1	TRBJ2-1	CASSEQSRGYYNEQFF
TRBV5-1	TRBJ2-1	CASSPGQNNEQFF
TRBV6-4	TRBJ1-1	CASSPRTGGTEAFF
TRBV2	TRBJ2-4	CASIKRGGQNIQYF
TRBV5-1	TRBJ2-2	CASSRGLAGGDTGELFF
TRBV6-5	TRBJ1-3	CATSGRGNTIYF
TRBV5-1	TRBJ1-2	CASSPAGVYGYTF
TRBV11-2	TRBJ2-7	CAIGTGTYEQYF
TRBV11-2	TRBJ1-1	CASSLIEWEAFF
TRBV5-6	TRBJ2-3	CASSSYTDTQYF
TRBV29-1	TRBJ1-1	CSVEISGNTEAFF
TRBV19	TRBJ2-2	CASSPGQKNTGELFF
TRBV5-6	TRBJ2-3	CASSLLVETPSTDTQYF
TRBV7-3	TRBJ2-7	CASSPEVGGHYEQYF
TRBV5-1	TRBJ1-4	CASSLNRPQGSTNEKLFF
TRBV21-1	TRBJ2-7	CASSKGREGVYEQYF
TRBV4-2	TRBJ1-5	CASSQGLGATQPQHF
TRBV6-5	TRBJ2-7	CAREGQFRCDEQYF
TRBV7-9	TRBJ1-5	CASSLGAGGNQPQHF
TRBV7-2	TRBJ1-1	CASSLRRNTEAFF
TRBV4-3	TRBJ1-2	CASSQDWRVMNYGYTF
TRBV7-3	TRBJ1-6	CASSLAYNSPLHF
TRBV15	TRBJ2-7	CATSRDFGTPREQYF
TRBV6-6	TRBJ2-3	CASIPGYSTDTQYF
TRBV7-9	TRBJ2-7	CASSLGGGRSYEQYF
TRBV27	TRBJ1-6	CASSSQGAIQSPLHF
TRBV19	TRBJ1-1	CASSSTANTEAFF
TRBV30	TRBJ1-5	CAWSIRGGGNQPQHF
TRBV7-6	TRBJ1-1	CASSPGGERSGGTEAFF
TRBV7-2	TRBJ1-6	CASSLEWGPSSPLHF
TRBV18	TRBJ2-1	CASSPEHRARNEQFF
TRBV28	TRBJ1-4	CASSPTGGGNEKLFF
TRBV19	TRBJ1-2	CASSIARSPGDYTF
TRBV18	TRBJ2-7	CASSPTGYEQYF
TRBV29-1	TRBJ2-1	CSVVRGTGSNEQFF
TRBV5-1	TRBJ2-3	CASLGGPGTDTQYF
TRBV5-6	TRBJ1-1	CASSGGQINTEAFF
TRBV5-1	TRBJ1-2	CASSFREGGYGYTF
TRBV25-1	TRBJ2-7	CASSELAPSSSEQYF
TRBV29-1	TRBJ2-3	CSVAGGQGPTDTQYF
TRBV6-1	TRBJ2-1	CASSAGGGSYNEQFF
TRBV6-6	TRBJ1-3	CASSPRGGDSGNTIYF
TRBV11-2	TRBJ1-3	CASRTAYSGNTIYF
TRBV7-9	TRBJ2-2	CASSPPSYTGELFF
TRBV7-9	TRBJ1-2	CASSSSGQAPNYGYTF
TRBV5-4	TRBJ2-7	CASSLGGDTNSYEQYF
TRBV6-6	TRBJ2-1	CASADGTIYNEQFF
TRBV14	TRBJ2-1	CASSPLSGIGHEQFF
TRBV6-5	TRBJ1-1	CASSRRAGGNTEAFF
TRBV2	TRBJ1-2	CASSESRGLSSYTF
TRBV29-1	TRBJ2-5	CSVSRDRKETQYF
TRBV13	TRBJ2-1	CASSLGLAAYNEQFF
TRBV5-1	TRBJ1-2	CASRYDTGGYTF